The 16 T cell receptor beta chains in this list originate from one sample, sequenced in a study of CD8+ T cells in alopecia areata. Extracted from the samples, RNA was reverse transcribed into cDNA to serve as the sequencing template. Only in-frame clones appear in the TCRdb table, and some are missing; sequencing was by immunoSEQ multiplex PCR. Of fewer than 150,000 clones in the sample, 58% are singletons; the top ten hold nearly 30%. This sample's treatment: oral pan-JAK inhibitor, 5-10 mg twice daily. The sample was CD8+ T cells sorted from blood, taken at week 4, from a patient treated with tofacitinib. The receptors were sampled from a human donor with alopecia areata.

J is TRBJ1-1 and V is TRBV13; D not certain. CDR3 size: 16 residues. CDR1 and CDR2 (germline): PRHDT, FYEKMQ (reference sequence). V was clipped by 2 bases and J by 1 base, with 14 bases between them. The CDR3 coding sequence is TGTGCCAGCAGCTTAAAAACGGGTTGGTCGAACACTGAAGCTTTCTTT. Amino acid sequence: CASSLKTGWSNTEAFF.

This chain links TRBV29-1 with TRBJ1-2, with a weak D call TRBD1 (6 bases). V lost 6 bases to trimming and J lost 4 bases, with 12 bases between them. The germline V gene has CDR1 SQVTM and CDR2 ANQGSEA. The CDR3 length is 12 residues. The CDR3 sequence is CSVATGAYGYTF. The CDR3 DNA sequence: TGCAGCGTGGCGACAGGTGCCTATGGCTACACCTTC.

The CDR3 nucleotides read TGTGCCAGCAGCAAAGAGTTTGACAGGACCTACGAGCAGTACTTC. It encodes CASSKEFDRTYEQYF. This chain links TRBV21-1 with TRBJ2-7; TRBD1 reflects the table's D call only, with no check against the DNA. TRBV21-1 corresponds to a pseudogene. The CDR3 has 15 residues.

The rearrangement joins TRBV7-3 to TRBJ2-1, with TRBD2 matching over 15 bases. The germline gives CDR1 SGHTA, CDR2 FQGTGA. There are 16 residues in the CDR3. V gave up 5 bases and J gave up 6 bases; unmatched junction bases: 5. The CDR3 here is CASSRTSGGAGNEQFF. CDR3 coding DNA: TGTGCCAGCAGCCGGACTAGCGGGGGGGCTGGCAATGAGCAGTTCTTC.

The rearrangement joins TRBV7-9 to TRBJ1-2, with D possibly matching TRBD1 (5 bases). Germline V gene data show CDR1 as SEHNR and CDR2 as FQNEAQ (reference sequence). CDR3 length equals 12 residues. Trimming removed 8 bases at V and 7 bases at J, with 14 bases between. The CDR3 sequence is CASEQGPSGYTF. DNA for the CDR3: TGTGCCAGCGAGCAGGGACCGAGTGGCTACACCTTC. Full variable domain (remainder filled in from reference TRBV7-9 and TRBJ1-2): DTGVSQNPRHKITKRGQNVTFRCDPISEHNRLYWYRQTLGQGPEFLTYFQNEAQLEKSRLLSDRFSAERPKGSFSTLEIQRTEQGDSAMYLCASEQGPSGYTFGSGTRLTVV.

This chain uses TRBV7-2 with TRBJ1-2; D remains ambiguous. V dropped 1 base and J dropped 0 bases, with 9 bases sitting between them. Per germline, CDR1 SGHTA and CDR2 FQGNSA. CDR3 length: 15 amino acids. The CDR3 DNA is TGTGCCAGCAGCTTAGAAACGGCCCCTAACTATGGCTACACCTTC. This gives the protein CASSLETAPNYGYTF.

The CDR3 DNA reads as TGTGCCTGGAGCCCCACTGGGGCCGGGGAGCTGTTTTTT. It encodes CAWSPTGAGELFF. The chain has TRBV30 and TRBJ2-2; D unclear. From germline, CDR1 is GTSNPN and CDR2 SVGIG (reference sequence). The CDR3 loop spans 13 amino acids. The ends were cut back, 3 bases at V and 6 bases at J, with 11 bases in the middle.

This clone was observed a few times. The chain links TRBV27 to TRBJ2-3; no reliable D call. V shed 5 bases and J shed 9 bases, with 15 bases lying between them. The CDR3 covers 13 residues. Germline assignment: CDR1 MNHEY and CDR2 SMNVEV (reference sequence). CDR3 sequence reads: CASSLGWSSTQYF. The CDR3 DNA reads as TGTGCCAGCAGTCTGGGGTGGTCGTCAACGCAGTATTTT.

The genes are TRBV10-3 and TRBJ2-7; a weak D match, TRBD1 (6 bases). Trimming shortened V by 3 bases and J by 1 base, and 16 bases separated the two germline ends. Germline V gene data show CDR1 as ENHRY and CDR2 as SYGVKD. The CDR3 runs to 16 residues. The CDR3 DNA reads TGTGCCATCAGTGAAATTGGACAGAGCTTATCCTACGAGCAGTACTTC. Amino acid sequence: CAISEIGQSLSYEQYF.

Judged by abundance, this clone is medium-sized. The chain uses TRBV4-3 and TRBJ2-2; 8 nucleotides line up with TRBD2. Per germline, CDR1 LGHNA and CDR2 YSLEER. Trimming cost V 1 base and J 7 bases; bases outside gene matches: 8. The CDR3 consists of 16 residues. CDR3: CASSQGYSGVVGELFF. The CDR3 DNA sequence: TGCGCCAGCAGCCAAGGGTATAGCGGGGTAGTCGGGGAGCTGTTTTTT.

The genes are TRBV2 and TRBJ1-5; D gene unclear. V was cut by 2 bases and J by 4 bases, with 6 bases left in between. Germline assignment: CDR1 SNHLY and CDR2 FYNNEI. The CDR3 is made up of 13 amino acids. CDR3: CASSETGNQPQHF. The CDR3 DNA is TGTGCCAGCAGTGAAACGGGGAATCAGCCCCAGCATTTT. Based on the CDR3 plus reference TRBV2 and TRBJ1-5, the full variable domain is EPEVTQTPSHQVTQMGQEVILRCVPISNHLYFYWYRQILGQKVEFLVSFYNNEISEKSEIFDDQFSVERPDGSNFTLKIRSTKLEDSAMYFCASSETGNQPQHFGDGTRLSIL.

CDR3 nucleotides: TGTGCCTGGAGTTCGGCAGGGAACTATGGCTACACCTTC. Translated: CAWSSAGNYGYTF. J is TRBJ1-2 and V is TRBV30, with D possibly matching TRBD1 (5 bases). V dropped 2 bases and J dropped 2 bases, with 9 bases sitting between them. Germline assignment: CDR1 GTSNPN and CDR2 SVGIG (reference sequence). The CDR3 length is 13 residues.

Worth noting for this clone: This may stem from a read error, because a much larger clone lies one nucleotide away. The chain is built from TRBV28 and TRBJ2-3; a possible D gene is TRBD1 (5 bases). Trimming cost V 5 bases and J 1 base, with 7 bases left between them. Germline values: CDR1 MDHEN, CDR2 SYDVKM. The CDR3 spans 13 residues. The CDR3 DNA reads as TGTGCCAGCAGTAAGACAGGCACAGATACGCAGTATTTT. Translation: CASSKTGTDTQYF.

The sample holds one count of this clone. The chain joins TRBV10-3 to TRBJ2-7; 10 bases match TRBD1. CDR1 is ENHRY, CDR2 SYGVKD, per germline. The length of the CDR3 is 15 residues. The junction had 14 bases not matched to a gene; V was cut back by 10 bases and J by 5 bases. The CDR3 DNA is TGTGCCACAATTTCCGGGACAGGGGAGTCCGACGAGCAGTACTTC. Protein: CATISGTGESDEQYF.

This clone was seen more than once but under ten times. The V call is TRBV30, the J call TRBJ1-2; tentatively, D is TRBD1 (5 bases). In germline, CDR1 is GTSNPN, CDR2 SVGIG (reference sequence). With 0 bases removed from V and 6 bases from J, the gap between germline ends came to 14 bases. CDR3 size: 14 residues. The CDR3 DNA reads TGTGCCTGGAGTGTTGGGGCTGGCGTAAATGGCTACACCTTC. Amino acid sequence: CAWSVGAGVNGYTF.

The V gene is TRBV25-1, the J gene TRBJ2-3, with 7 bases identical to TRBD1. V gave up 2 bases and J gave up 1 base; unmatched junction bases: 0. There are 14 residues in the CDR3. Germline-derived CDR1 and CDR2 are MGHDK and SYGVNS. The chain's CDR3 is CASSEGQGTDTQYF. The CDR3 DNA is TGTGCCAGCAGTGAAGGACAGGGCACAGATACGCAGTATTTT.